These 32 T cell receptor beta chains were all obtained from the same sample, sequenced in a study of T-cell memory formation after mild COVID-19. Each CDR3 protein gets one entry after TCRdb re-called the 5' RACE reads with MiXCR. The sample has under 250,000 distinct CDR3 sequences, 15% seen once. Sequences were obtained from PBMCs or a T cell subset sorted from them (not recorded which). Every receptor here comes from an adult woman who had mild COVID-19 (a few samples of this study predate the infection). Cell type and time point are not known.

There are many counts of this clonotype. The chain joins TRBV5-1 to TRBJ2-2; 7 bases are a match to TRBD2. Germline-derived CDR1 and CDR2 are SGHRS and YFSETQ. Trimming took 2 bases from V and 1 from J; bases not matched to a gene: 5. This CDR3 is built from 16 residues. CDR3 loop: CASSLNGGMNTGELFF. The DNA for the CDR3 is TGCGCCAGCAGCTTAAACGGGGGGATGAACACCGGGGAGCTGTTTTTT. Full variable domain (rest looked up from reference TRBV5-1 and TRBJ2-2): KAGVTQTPRYLIKTRGQQVTLSCSPISGHRSVSWYQQTPGQGLQFLFEYFSETQRNKGNFPGRFSGRQFSNSRSEMNVSTLELGDSALYLCASSLNGGMNTGELFFGEGSRLTVL.

This clonotype has more than one count but fewer than ten. V gene TRBV12-3 or TRBV12-4 combines with J gene TRBJ2-1, with TRBD1 matching over 7 bases. Trimming cost V 5 bases and J 5 bases; bases outside gene matches: 9. CDR3 size: 15 residues. The CDR3 sequence: CASSGTVKRNNEQFF. The CDR3 DNA sequence: TGTGCCAGCAGTGGGACAGTCAAGCGGAACAATGAGCAGTTCTTC.

This clonotype came up many times. The CDR3 nucleotides are TGTGCCAGCAGTCCCGGACGGTTGGCCCAGCATTTT. Its protein is CASSPGRLAQHF. The chain employs TRBV6-1 and TRBJ1-5; D is unresolved. V dropped 5 bases and J dropped 11 bases, with 13 bases sitting between them. Germline-derived CDR1 and CDR2 are MNHNS and SASEGT. The length of the CDR3 is 12 residues.

This sequence joins TRBV20-1 and TRBJ2-2, with TRBD2 matching 8 bases. J lost 6 bases, V lost 0 bases, and 9 bases had no gene match. The CDR3 has 16 residues. CDR1 is DFQATT and CDR2 is SNEGSKA in the germline V gene (reference sequence). The CDR3 DNA is TGCAGTGCTAGAGATCGGGACGGGGGGGTCCCCGGGGAGCTGTTTTTT. Translated, it gives CSARDRDGGVPGELFF.

The rearrangement links TRBV24-1 to TRBJ2-3; TRBD1 matches 9 bases. Losses at the gene ends were 3 bases for V and 10 bases for J; bases not matched to a gene: 10. Looked up from germline, CDR1 is KGHDR and CDR2 is SFDVKD. This CDR3 has 15 amino acids. Here the CDR3 reads CATSDRTNRGPAQYF. CDR3 nucleotides: TGTGCCACCAGTGATCGAACAAACAGGGGGCCTGCGCAGTATTTT.

This clonotype was counted between two and nine times. The rearrangement links TRBV14 to TRBJ2-1; D is possibly TRBD2 (6 bases). Germline CDR1 reads SGHDN; CDR2 reads FVKESK. V was clipped by 5 bases and J by 0 bases, with 17 bases between them. The CDR3 contains 17 residues. The CDR3 coding sequence is TGTGCCAGCAGCGGAGGGACTCATTTCCGCTCCTACAATGAGCAGTTCTTC. This translates into CASSGGTHFRSYNEQFF.

The chain carries TRBV6-6 and TRBJ1-4; TRBD1 might be the D (6 bases). Germline V CDR1 and CDR2: MNHNY, SVGAGI (reference sequence). The CDR3 covers 12 residues. V was trimmed by 8 bases and J by 7 bases, leaving 11 bases between them. The CDR3 here is CASSGGPEKLFF. The CDR3 nucleotides read TGTGCCAGCTCTGGGGGGCCTGAAAAACTGTTTTTT.

This clonotype was found a few times. The genes are TRBV5-4 and TRBJ2-1, with D tentatively TRBD2 (6 bases). This CDR3 has 16 amino acids. The germline V and J ends were trimmed by 4 bases and 0 bases, with 14 bases remaining between them. In germline, CDR1 is SGHNT, CDR2 YYREEE (reference sequence). In DNA form, the CDR3 reads TGTGCCAGCAGCGCGGGCGGGGACCGCTCCTACAATGAGCAGTTCTTC. Translation: CASSAGGDRSYNEQFF.

As DNA, the CDR3 is TGTGCCAGCAGCTTTGAGGGTCTCTCCTACAATGAGCAGTTCTTC. Encoded protein: CASSFEGLSYNEQFF. The gene calls are TRBV7-2 and TRBJ2-1, with a possible D match to TRBD2 (5 bases). V lost 3 bases and J lost 0, with 9 bases in between. Germline lookup yields CDR1 SGHTA and CDR2 FQGNSA. The CDR3 length is 15 residues.

The rearrangement joins TRBV6-5 to TRBJ2-7, with TRBD1 as a possible D gene (6 bases). CDR1 and CDR2 (germline): MNHEY, SVGAGI. This CDR3 comprises 14 residues. The germline V and J ends were trimmed by 5 bases and 7 bases, with 18 bases remaining between them. The CDR3 nucleotides are TGTGCCAGCAGTCAAGGGGACATAACGGGGGAGCAGTACTTC. Its translation is CASSQGDITGEQYF.

The rearrangement uses TRBV7-2 and TRBJ2-2; D is perhaps TRBD1 (5 bases). The V end lost 2 bases, the J end lost 6 bases, and 10 bases lay between the germline ends. CDR3 length: 14 residues. Germline CDR1 and CDR2: SGHTA and FQGNSA. The CDR3 is CASSLIGAPGELFF. CDR3 coding DNA: TGTGCCAGCAGCTTAATTGGGGCACCCGGGGAGCTGTTTTTT.

In this sample, this clonotype turned up a few times. The gene calls are TRBV5-1 and TRBJ1-1, with D perhaps matching TRBD1 (6 bases). Trimming took 0 bases from V and 4 from J, leaving 10 bases between them. The germline gives CDR1 SGHRS, CDR2 YFSETQ. The CDR3 length is 14 residues. CDR3 nucleotides: TGCGCCAGCAGCTTGGACAGGGAGGGCACTGAAGCTTTCTTT. Protein: CASSLDREGTEAFF.

The gene calls are TRBV12-3 or TRBV12-4 and TRBJ1-1; D is undetermined. The CDR3 loop spans 11 amino acids. Trimming shortened V by 8 bases and J by 1 base, and 5 bases separated the two germline ends. CDR3 in DNA: TGTGCCAGCGCGTCGAACACTGAAGCTTTCTTT. Residues: CASASNTEAFF.

The chain links TRBV7-9 to TRBJ1-1; TRBD1 matches at 9 bases. V lost 4 bases to trimming and J lost 4 bases; unmatched junction nucleotides: 10. This CDR3 is 16 amino acids long. The germline V gene encodes CDR1 SEHNR and CDR2 FQNEAQ (reference sequence). The CDR3 DNA sequence: TGTGCCAGCAGCTCAGGGACAGGGTTCGGCGGCACTGAAGCTTTCTTT. The encoded protein is CASSSGTGFGGTEAFF.

The V and J genes are TRBV6-1 and TRBJ2-3; unclear D gene. Per germline, CDR1 MNHNS and CDR2 SASEGT. The ends were cut back, 6 bases at V and 4 bases at J, with 11 bases in the middle. The CDR3 is 13 residues long. This chain's CDR3 is CASRRQGPDTQYF. CDR3 nucleotides: TGTGCCAGCAGGAGACAAGGACCAGATACGCAGTATTTT.

This clonotype was detected a few times. The chain links TRBV12-3 or TRBV12-4 to TRBJ1-5; a possible D gene is TRBD1 (6 bases). Trimming cost V 2 bases and J 6 bases, with 20 bases left between them. The CDR3 is made up of 17 amino acids. The CDR3 DNA is TGTGCCAGCAGTTTATTCCTTCGGGGGCCCCTCGGTCAGCCCCAGCATTTT. The encoded protein is CASSLFLRGPLGQPQHF.

The J gene is TRBJ2-1, the V gene TRBV18, with D possibly TRBD1 on 5 matching bases. From germline, CDR1 is KGHSH and CDR2 LQKENI. The CDR3 contains 16 residues. The germline V and J ends were trimmed by 3 bases and 5 bases, with 17 bases remaining between them. CDR3 nucleotides: TGTGCCAGCTCACCTCTTCGCCAGGGCCTAAACAATGAGCAGTTCTTC. This gives the protein CASSPLRQGLNNEQFF.

This clonotype has only a few counts. The chain combines TRBV7-8 with TRBJ2-3; D not certain. CDR1 and CDR2 from the germline V gene are SGHVS and FQNEAQ. Trimming stripped 5 bases from V and 2 bases from J, with 23 bases between. The CDR3 is made up of 18 amino acids. The CDR3 DNA follows: TGTGCCAGCAGCCTACTCGGTTCTGGCTGGGTGAACACAGATACGCAGTATTTT. It translates to CASSLLGSGWVNTDTQYF. The full variable domain, with the rest looked up from reference TRBV7-8 and TRBJ2-3, is GAGVSQSPRYKVAKRGQDVALRCDPISGHVSLFWYQQALGQGPEFLTYFQNEAQLDKSGLPSDRFFAERPEGSVSTLKIQRTQQEDSAVYLCASSLLGSGWVNTDTQYFGPGTRLTVL.

This clonotype was counted between two and nine times. V usage is TRBV20-1 and J usage is TRBJ1-2; D perhaps matches TRBD1 (6 bases). CDR1 is DFQATT and CDR2 is SNEGSKA in the germline V gene (reference sequence). This CDR3 is built from 12 residues. V shed 7 bases and J shed 6 bases, with 15 bases lying between them. For the CDR3, the DNA is TGCAGTGGGGTACAGGGAATCGATGGCTACACCTTC. It specifies CSGVQGIDGYTF.

This clonotype was observed once. The chain carries TRBV20-1 and TRBJ2-7; possible D gene TRBD2, 6 bases. V shed 6 bases and J shed 3 bases, with 18 bases lying between them. There are 14 residues in the CDR3. Germline CDR1 reads DFQATT; CDR2 reads SNEGSKA (reference sequence). CDR3 sequence reads: CSATMRGRGYEQYF. DNA for the CDR3: TGCAGTGCGACCATGCGGGGTCGCGGCTACGAGCAGTACTTC.

Comment on this clonotype: A read error may be the cause here, since a much bigger clone is one base away. The rearrangement links TRBV4-3 to TRBJ2-1; 12 positions match TRBD2. J gave up 14 bases and V 1 base, and 9 bases lay outside the gene matches. In germline, CDR1 is LGHNA, CDR2 YSLEER. The CDR3 contains 15 residues. The CDR3 protein is CASSQGLGTSGSKFF. As DNA, the CDR3 is TGCGCCAGCAGCCAAGGTCTCGGGACTAGCGGGTCGAAGTTCTTC.

The CDR3 reads CASSVREGNSPLHF. CDR3 in DNA: TGTGCCAGCAGCGTAAGAGAAGGGAATTCACCCCTCCACTTT. This chain links TRBV9 with TRBJ1-6; D is uncertain. This CDR3 region has 14 residues. Germline CDR1 and CDR2: SGDLS and YYNGEE. Trimming removed 1 base from V and 7 bases from J, with 9 bases in between.

The CDR3 sequence: CASSQGISYEQYF. DNA for the CDR3: TGTGCCAGCAGCCAAGGCATTTCCTACGAGCAGTACTTC. V gene TRBV3-1 combines with J gene TRBJ2-7, with unresolved D. This CDR3 comprises 13 residues. The V end lost 1 base, the J end lost 1 base, and 5 bases lay between the germline ends. CDR1 is LGHDT and CDR2 is YNNKEL in the germline V gene (reference sequence).

This clonotype was observed a few times. This chain links TRBV20-1 with TRBJ1-1, with D possibly matching TRBD1 (6 bases). Trimming removed 2 bases from V and 4 bases from J, with 14 bases in between. The CDR3 has 14 amino acids. CDR1 is DFQATT, CDR2 SNEGSKA, per germline (reference sequence). CDR3 DNA sequence: TGCAGTGCTAGACGGACTCAGGGGAGCACTGAAGCTTTCTTT. Protein sequence: CSARRTQGSTEAFF.

The J gene is TRBJ2-3, the V gene TRBV20-1; 16 bases agree with TRBD2. The CDR3 is made up of 17 amino acids. Trimming removed 3 bases from V and 3 bases from J; junction bases left unmatched: 6. The germline gives CDR1 DFQATT, CDR2 SNEGSKA (reference sequence). The CDR3 DNA follows: TGCAGTGCTAGGGGGACTAGCGGGAGGGCCGGGACAGATACGCAGTATTTT. Its protein product is CSARGTSGRAGTDTQYF.

The gene calls are TRBV6-4 and TRBJ2-1; 10 bases agree with TRBD2. Germline CDR1 and CDR2: MRHNA and SNTAGT. The CDR3 covers 14 residues. V lost 4 bases to trimming and J lost 9 bases; unmatched junction nucleotides: 6. CDR3 protein: CASSAEREGSEQFF. CDR3 DNA sequence: TGTGCCAGCAGTGCCGAGCGGGAGGGCTCTGAGCAGTTCTTC.

The gene calls are TRBV6-5 and TRBJ2-7, with TRBD2 matching over 12 bases. The CDR3 is 16 residues long. V lost 8 bases, J lost 3 bases, and 11 bases stayed unmatched. From germline, CDR1 is MNHEY and CDR2 SVGAGI. CDR3 bases: TGTGCCAGCCAGGGACTAGCGGGTAAACAGCTCTACGAGCAGTACTTC. Protein sequence: CASQGLAGKQLYEQYF.

This clonotype was observed a few times. This chain connects TRBV5-1 to TRBJ2-7; possible D gene TRBD2, 5 bases. Germline V CDR1 and CDR2: SGHRS, YFSETQ. Trimming pared 5 bases from V and 6 bases from J, leaving 18 bases between. The CDR3 runs 14 residues. The CDR3 region has the DNA TGCGCCAGCAGTTTGATCGAGGGATCGTTCGAGCAGTACTTC. Translated: CASSLIEGSFEQYF.

This chain joins TRBV20-1 and TRBJ2-3; 13 bases align to TRBD2. The CDR3 totals 15 residues. V was clipped by 6 bases and J by 2 bases; unmatched bases: 5. The V gene's germline CDR1 is DFQATT and CDR2 SNEGSKA (reference sequence). The CDR3 nucleotides read TGCAGTGCCCAAGGGACTAGCGGGGCCACAGATACGCAGTATTTT. It translates to CSAQGTSGATDTQYF.

This clonotype was observed a handful of times. V usage is TRBV24-1 and J usage is TRBJ2-7, with a weak D call TRBD1 (6 bases). Trimming pared 6 bases from V and 6 bases from J, leaving 17 bases between. The CDR3 loop spans 14 amino acids. From germline, CDR1 is KGHDR and CDR2 SFDVKD. CDR3 in DNA: TGTGCCACCAGTTCGGGCAGGGGTCAGGTCGAGCAGTACTTC. It specifies CATSSGRGQVEQYF.

The V call is TRBV30, the J call TRBJ1-1; no firm D call. Germline CDR1 is GTSNPN and CDR2 is SVGIG (reference sequence). The CDR3 consists of 11 residues. The V gene lost 2 bases and the J gene lost 5 bases, with 6 bases spanning the gap. The CDR3 loop reads CAWSRDTEAFF. DNA of the CDR3: TGTGCCTGGAGTAGGGATACTGAAGCTTTCTTT.

There are a few counts of this clonotype. The chain has TRBV29-1 and TRBJ1-5; the D is unclear. The CDR3 has 13 residues. The germline V gene has CDR1 SQVTM and CDR2 ANQGSEA. Trimming took off 0 bases at V and 6 bases at J, with 9 bases between the two ends. CDR3 residues: CSVEEVPPQPQHF. Here the CDR3 DNA reads TGCAGCGTTGAAGAGGTCCCGCCTCAGCCCCAGCATTTT.